The 30 T cell receptor beta chains below come from one sample, sequenced in a study of shared clonotypes between healthy human individuals. Method: immunoSEQ multiplex PCR; TCRdb's copy keeps in-frame clones and lacks some. The profile shows around 340,000 clones, more than 60% of them singletons. Source material: memory CD4+ T cells sorted from blood. This sample's subset: CD45RA-negative fraction. The receptors were gathered from a man in his thirties or forties in good health.

There are a few counts of this clone. The V call is TRBV6-1, the J call TRBJ2-7; 8 bases are a match to TRBD2. The CDR3 loop spans 15 amino acids. V was pared by 0 bases and J by 3 bases, with 4 bases of the junction left unmatched. The germline gives CDR1 MNHNS, CDR2 SASEGT. CDR3: CASSEASGGLYEQYF. The CDR3 DNA follows: TGTGCCAGCAGTGAAGCTTCGGGGGGGCTCTACGAGCAGTACTTC.

This clone turned up a few times. The rearrangement joins TRBV18 to TRBJ2-1; no reliable D call. V lost 3 bases, J lost 10 bases, and 7 bases lay in between. Germline CDR1 KGHSH, CDR2 LQKENI. This CDR3 contains 11 residues. The CDR3 nucleotides read TGTGCCAGCTCACCCCCGGGCGAGCAGTTCTTC. It yields the protein CASSPPGEQFF.

The chain carries TRBV2 and TRBJ2-1; TRBD1 agrees at 7 bases. Trimming at V came to 4 bases and at J to 6 bases, leaving 6 bases not matched to a gene. In germline, CDR1 is SNHLY, CDR2 FYNNEI. The CDR3 length is 14 residues. The CDR3, as DNA: TGTGCCAGCAGTGTACAGGGGACGGGCAATGAGCAGTTCTTC. Translation: CASSVQGTGNEQFF.

The genes are TRBV28 and TRBJ1-5, with D tentatively TRBD1 (5 bases). The ends were cut back, 6 bases at V and 1 base at J, with 25 bases in the middle. The V gene's germline CDR1 is MDHEN and CDR2 SYDVKM. The CDR3 sequence is 19 residues long. CDR3 sequence reads: CASRGGGTGTFLSNQPQHF. CDR3 nucleotides: TGTGCCAGCAGGGGTGGCGGGACGGGCACTTTTTTAAGCAATCAGCCCCAGCATTTT.

V is TRBV9 and J is TRBJ2-2; the D gene is possibly TRBD2 (5 bases). The germline V and J ends were trimmed by 4 bases and 3 bases, with 13 bases remaining between them. This CDR3 is built from 15 residues. Germline V gives CDR1 SGDLS, CDR2 YYNGEE. The CDR3 DNA sequence: TGTGCCAGCAGCCGGACTCCTGCTTACACCGGGGAGCTGTTTTTT. Amino acids: CASSRTPAYTGELFF.

V is TRBV5-6 and J is TRBJ1-6, with a tentative D call TRBD1 (5 bases). Germline V gene sequence: CDR1 SGHDT, CDR2 YYEEEE. CDR3 length: 14 residues. V lost 4 bases to trimming and J lost 7 bases, with 12 bases between them. The CDR3 DNA follows: TGTGCCAGCAGCCCATCTCCAGGGAATTCACCCCTCCACTTT. Amino acid sequence: CASSPSPGNSPLHF.

The rearrangement links TRBV18 to TRBJ1-2, with D perhaps matching TRBD1 (5 bases). Trimming left V 4 bases short and J 0 bases short, with 12 bases between. The CDR3 has 15 residues. CDR1 and CDR2 from the germline V gene are KGHSH and LQKENI. The CDR3 nucleotides are TGTGCCAGCTCACTCATGGGGGAAGCTAACTATGGCTACACCTTC. Translated: CASSLMGEANYGYTF. The full variable domain, in which reference TRBV18 and TRBJ1-2 provide the parts outside the CDR3, is NAGVMQNPRHLVRRRGQEARLRCSPMKGHSHVYWYRQLPEEGLKFMVYLQKENIIDESGMPKERFSAEFPKEGPSILRIQQVVRGDSAAYFCASSLMGEANYGYTFGSGTRLTVV.

This clone has just one count. This chain links TRBV15 with TRBJ1-2, with D possibly TRBD1 on 5 matching bases. Looked up from germline, CDR1 is LNHNV and CDR2 is YYDKDF (reference sequence). V was cut by 2 bases and J by 10 bases, with 17 bases left in between. CDR3 size: 14 residues. CDR3 in amino acids: CATSRSKVGVAYTF. CDR3 DNA: TGTGCCACCAGCAGATCGAAGGTAGGGGTCGCCTACACCTTC.

V and J are TRBV18 and TRBJ2-1; TRBD1 is a possible D gene (5 bases). This CDR3 is built from 15 residues. V gave up 2 bases and J gave up 7 bases, with 15 bases separating them. Germline loops: CDR1 KGHSH, CDR2 LQKENI. The CDR3 sequence: CASSPGGPGLNEQFF. The CDR3 nucleotides read TGTGCCAGCTCACCAGGCGGACCAGGGCTGAATGAGCAGTTCTTC.

V is TRBV7-2 and J is TRBJ2-2; D might be TRBD2 (5 bases). Germline V CDR1 and CDR2: SGHTA, FQGNSA. Between the trimmed V and J ends, which lost 2 bases and 6 bases, there was a span of 10 bases. This CDR3 contains 14 residues. The DNA of the CDR3 is TGTGCCAGCAGCTTATATCGGGATGCCGGGGAGCTGTTTTTT. Residues: CASSLYRDAGELFF.

The chain recombines TRBV5-6 with TRBJ2-5; TRBD2 matches 10 bases. The CDR3 consists of 14 residues. V trimming: 4 bases; J trimming: 7 bases; junction bases outside the gene matches: 7. Germline V gives CDR1 SGHDT, CDR2 YYEEEE. CDR3 coding DNA: TGTGCCAGCAGCCAGACTAGCGGGCCAGGGACCCAGTACTTC. Translation: CASSQTSGPGTQYF.

This chain joins TRBV7-2 and TRBJ2-1; D is perhaps TRBD2 (5 bases). The CDR3 covers 14 residues. Germline CDR1 and CDR2: SGHTA and FQGNSA. Trimming took off 2 bases at V and 6 bases at J, with 11 bases between the two ends. The chain's CDR3 is CASSLFSSSNEQFF. The CDR3 region has the DNA TGTGCCAGCAGCTTATTCTCTAGCTCCAATGAGCAGTTCTTC.

Only a few counts were recorded for this clone. The chain links TRBV5-5 to TRBJ1-5; TRBD1 matches 9 bases. This CDR3 is built from 19 residues. Germline CDR1 reads SGHKS; CDR2 reads YYEKEE (reference sequence). Losses at the gene ends were 0 bases for V and 8 bases for J; bases not matched to a gene: 18. The CDR3 nucleotides read TGTGCCAGCAGCTTGGTCCCTAGGACAGGGGCCGGTTTTATGGAGCCCCAGCATTTT. This sequence encodes CASSLVPRTGAGFMEPQHF.

This sequence joins TRBV7-2 and TRBJ2-5; D remains ambiguous. Trimming left V 5 bases short and J 6 bases short, with 13 bases between. The CDR3 runs 13 residues. Per germline, CDR1 SGHTA and CDR2 FQGNSA. The CDR3 DNA reads TGTGCCAGCAGCCCATTGAGAAGAAAGACCCAGTACTTC. This gives the protein CASSPLRRKTQYF.

This clone has a single count. The chain couples TRBV6-1 to TRBJ2-6, with unresolved D. This CDR3 contains 15 residues. Germline V gives CDR1 MNHNS, CDR2 SASEGT. V was shortened by 6 bases and J by 0 bases, with 9 bases between the two germline ends. The CDR3 DNA is TGTGCCAGCAGCAGAGAGCTCTCTGGGGCCAACGTCCTGACTTTC. Translating it yields CASSRELSGANVLTF.

The chain has TRBV9 and TRBJ2-3; 12 nucleotides line up with TRBD2. The CDR3 has 16 residues. J gave up 4 bases and V 0 bases, and 3 bases lay outside the gene matches. Germline values: CDR1 SGDLS, CDR2 YYNGEE. CDR3 nucleotides: TGTGCCAGCAGCGTAGCGGCTAGCGGGAGGGCAGATACGCAGTATTTT. Its translation is CASSVAASGRADTQYF.

This clone was detected only once. The chain is built from TRBV15 and TRBJ1-1; D may be TRBD1 (5 bases). V shed 3 bases and J shed 1 base, with 6 bases lying between them. Germline assignment: CDR1 LNHNV and CDR2 YYDKDF (reference sequence). This CDR3 spans 13 amino acids. The CDR3 loop reads CATSSDRNTEAFF. Written as DNA, the CDR3 is TGTGCCACCAGCAGTGACAGGAACACTGAAGCTTTCTTT.

The count of this clone is one. The chain has TRBV19 and TRBJ1-4, with D hard to call. The germline V and J ends were trimmed by 1 base and 8 bases, with 29 bases remaining between them. Germline values: CDR1 LNHDA, CDR2 SQIVND (reference sequence). The CDR3 sequence is 20 residues long. The CDR3 nucleotides are TGTGCCAGTAGTATAGGGATTCCGGGATATCTAATTGCGGATGAGGAAAAACTGTTTTTT. This encodes CASSIGIPGYLIADEEKLFF.

The genes are TRBV5-1 and TRBJ2-1; a possible D gene is TRBD1 (7 bases). V lost 1 base and J 4 bases, leaving 15 bases between the germline ends. This CDR3 has 16 residues. Germline assignment: CDR1 SGHRS and CDR2 YFSETQ. CDR3 coding DNA: TGCGCCAGCAGCTTGCAGGCAGGGGGGATATACAATGAGCAGTTCTTC. This translates into CASSLQAGGIYNEQFF.

The V call is TRBV5-8, the J call TRBJ1-2; 7 nucleotides agree with TRBD1. V gave up 5 bases and J gave up 4 bases; unmatched junction bases: 14. Germline lookup yields CDR1 SGHTS and CDR2 YDEGEE. The CDR3 has 16 amino acids. The CDR3 here is CASSPYRSTGTYGYTF. In DNA form, the CDR3 reads TGTGCCAGCAGTCCTTACCGCTCGACAGGGACCTATGGCTACACCTTC.

The chain links TRBV9 to TRBJ1-2; 7 bases agree with TRBD1. The CDR3 sequence is 15 residues long. Trimming took 4 bases from V and 7 from J; bases not matched to a gene: 13. CDR1 and CDR2 (germline): SGDLS, YYNGEE. The CDR3 nucleotides read TGTGCCAGCAGCCCAAGACAGGGTTCAATAGGTGGCTACACCTTC. It encodes CASSPRQGSIGGYTF.

The rearrangement uses TRBV5-1 and TRBJ2-7; tentatively, D is TRBD2 (5 bases). Trimming removed 4 bases at V and 6 bases at J, with 17 bases between. CDR1 and CDR2 from the germline V gene are SGHRS and YFSETQ. The CDR3 totals 14 residues. The CDR3 DNA is TGCGCCAGCAGCCCGAGGGCAGGTCCGAGCGAGCAGTACTTC. This encodes CASSPRAGPSEQYF.

This rearrangement joins TRBV18 to TRBJ1-1; TRBD1 might be the D (5 bases). This CDR3 is built from 14 residues. V lost 8 bases to trimming and J lost 4 bases, with 17 bases between them. Germline CDR1 reads KGHSH; CDR2 reads LQKENI. In DNA, the CDR3 is TGTGCCAGCCACGTGGGGGGGGGTGGCACTGAAGCTTTCTTT. Translating it yields CASHVGGGGTEAFF.

The CDR3 sequence is CASSPLVTTGELFF. DNA of the CDR3: TGTGCCAGCTCACCACTTGTGACAACCGGGGAGCTGTTTTTT. The rearrangement joins TRBV18 to TRBJ2-2; D is unclear. Germline-derived CDR1 and CDR2 are KGHSH and LQKENI. This CDR3 has 14 amino acids. V was pared by 1 base and J by 5 bases, with 8 bases between.

This chain links TRBV5-5 with TRBJ1-5; D perhaps matches TRBD1 (5 bases). This CDR3 is 14 amino acids long. V dropped 4 bases and J dropped 7 bases, with 15 bases sitting between them. The germline V gene has CDR1 SGHKS and CDR2 YYEKEE (reference sequence). The CDR3 spells CASSVGTLRQPQHF. The CDR3 DNA follows: TGTGCCAGCAGCGTAGGGACTTTAAGGCAGCCCCAGCATTTT.

V is TRBV7-8 and J is TRBJ1-4; possibly TRBD1 for D (6 bases). The CDR3 is 16 amino acids. Looked up from germline, CDR1 is SGHVS and CDR2 is FQNEAQ. V shed 1 base and J shed 7 bases, with 16 bases lying between them. CDR3 residues: CASSLEMRQAREKLFF. DNA of the CDR3: TGTGCCAGCAGCTTAGAGATGAGACAGGCCCGTGAAAAACTGTTTTTT.

The table lists this clone with many counts. The chain is built from TRBV11-2 and TRBJ2-2, with 9 bases fitting TRBD2. The ends lost 3 bases at V and 6 bases at J; junction bases unmatched: 11. This CDR3 spans 17 amino acids. CDR1 SGHAT and CDR2 FQNNGV come from the germline V gene. The CDR3 DNA reads TGTGCCAGCAGCTTCGCTGGCGGGAGGGTAACCGCCGGGGAGCTGTTTTTT. This translates into CASSFAGGRVTAGELFF.

The chain links TRBV29-1 to TRBJ2-1, with a possible D match to TRBD2 (7 bases). Germline V CDR1 and CDR2: SQVTM, ANQGSEA. The CDR3 is made up of 14 amino acids. The V end was cut by 5 bases, the J end by 7 bases, with 18 bases between. The CDR3 reads CSVPQGRVGNEQFF. Written as DNA, the CDR3 is TGCAGCGTTCCCCAGGGGAGGGTGGGGAATGAGCAGTTCTTC.

The chain joins TRBV5-1 to TRBJ1-5, with 7 bases fitting TRBD1. This CDR3 is 18 amino acids long. Germline V CDR1 and CDR2: SGHRS, YFSETQ. The junction had 9 bases not matched to a gene; V was cut back by 0 bases and J by 0 bases. For the CDR3, the DNA is TGCGCCAGCAGCTTGGCCTTAAAAGACAGGGATAGCAATCAGCCCCAGCATTTT. This translates into CASSLALKDRDSNQPQHF. Combining the CDR3 with reference TRBV5-1 and TRBJ1-5 gives the whole variable domain KAGVTQTPRYLIKTRGQQVTLSCSPISGHRSVSWYQQTPGQGLQFLFEYFSETQRNKGNFPGRFSGRQFSNSRSEMNVSTLELGDSALYLCASSLALKDRDSNQPQHFGDGTRLSIL.

The CDR3 DNA is TGTGCCAGCAGCCCACAGGGTAACACTGAAGCTTTCTTT. Translating it yields CASSPQGNTEAFF. The chain links TRBV7-6 to TRBJ1-1, with D possibly TRBD1 on 6 matching bases. Germline CDR1 is SGHVS and CDR2 is FNYEAQ. This CDR3 is 13 amino acids long. The ends were cut back, 5 bases at V and 2 bases at J, with 9 bases in the middle.